This TCR beta chain was sequenced in a study of identical twins. A note on this clonotype: Its target is not known.

cDNA molecules carried unique molecular identifiers, and template switching added a universal primer site. TCRdb re-derived calls from the 5' RACE reads in MiXCR, one entry per CDR3 protein. The table includes about 210,000 distinct CDR3 sequences, less than 10% detected once. This CDR3 has 18 amino acids. Trimming pared 0 bases from V and 0 bases from J, leaving 12 bases between. Germline CDR1 and CDR2: KGHSH and LQKENI. Study results and limitations: Partial confounding of zero-insertion analyses by invariant MAIT and iNKT cells was possible. Conclusions were based on cross-sectional statistical analysis, without following the same donors.

The V call is TRBV18, the J call TRBJ2-6; tentatively, D is TRBD1 (5 bases). Sequencing input: memory (CD45RO+) T cells sorted from blood. This clonotype was sampled from a woman between 18 and 29 years old in good health. The chain's CDR3 is CASSPPVGAYSGANVLTF. As DNA, the CDR3 is TGTGCCAGCTCACCACCGGTAGGGGCCTACTCTGGGGCCAACGTCCTGACTTTC.